This is a list of T cell receptor beta chains from one sample in a study of blood T cell repertoires in COVID-19. Method: immunoSEQ multiplex PCR; TCRdb's copy keeps in-frame clones and lacks some. The sample holds tens of thousands of clones, approximately 85% seen once. Sequences were obtained from peripheral blood. These TCRs come from a woman of 80 years or more with COVID-19, enrolled during active disease. Each CDR3 is given with its conserved first and last residue. The D gene is left open where the match is weak. Size values are once, few and many counts, or a class for expanded clones, and some rows have none.

cdr3_length j_call v_call d_call clone_size cdr3_aa cdr3_nt
14 TRBJ2-5 TRBV2 TRBD2 few CASRGGIVQETQYF TGTGCCAGCAGGGGGGGGATCGTCCAAGAGACCCAGTACTTC
15 TRBJ2-3 TRBV4-1 NA hyperexpanded CASSQFSGTTDTQYF TGCGCCAGCAGCCAATTTAGCGGAACCACAGATACGCAGTATTTT
16 TRBJ1-5 TRBV28 NA few CASTLSGGLLNQPQHF TGTGCCAGCACCCTCAGCGGGGGACTACTCAATCAGCCCCAGCATTTT
11 TRBJ2-7 TRBV19 NA NA CASSIGQEQYF TGTGCCAGTAGTATAGGGCAAGAGCAGTACTTC
14 TRBJ1-1 TRBV5-5 NA once CASSVGRKNTEAFF TGTGCCAGCAGCGTAGGGAGGAAGAACACTGAAGCTTTCTTT
16 TRBJ2-1 TRBV28 NA NA CASSDNSGHSYNEQFF TGTGCCAGCAGTGACAATAGCGGCCATTCCTACAATGAGCAGTTCTTC
13 TRBJ2-7 TRBV30 NA NA CAWSTPGSRALHF TGTGCCTGGAGCACCCCGGGTTCCCGAGCTTTGCACTTC
16 TRBJ1-3 TRBV6-6 NA NA CASSYGSGVFGNTIYF TGTGCCAGCAGTTACGGGTCAGGGGTCTTTGGAAACACCATATATTTT
17 TRBJ1-5 TRBV6-1 TRBD1 few CASSERIGTGGNQPQHF TGTGCCAGCAGTGAAAGAATAGGGACAGGGGGTAATCAGCCCCAGCATTTT
15 TRBJ2-5 TRBV18 NA NA CASSPGPLNPETQYF TGTGCCAGCTCACCTGGCCCCCTTAACCCCGAGACCCAGTACTTC
16 TRBJ1-2 TRBV3-1/TRBV3-2 NA NA CASSQDLRAANYGYTF TGTGCCAGCAGCCAAGATCTCAGGGCAGCGAACTATGGCTACACCTTC
15 TRBJ2-3 TRBV5-1 NA NA CASSLESSGTDTQYF TGCGCCAGCAGCTTGGAGTCTAGCGGCACAGATACGCAGTATTTT
12 TRBJ2-1 TRBV5-5 TRBD2 NA CASSFAGGEQFF TGTGCCAGCAGCTTTGCGGGGGGTGAGCAGTTCTTC
13 TRBJ2-7 TRBV6-5 TRBD1 NA CAILWDSHYEQYF TGTGCCATTCTCTGGGACAGCCACTACGAGCAGTACTTC
15 TRBJ1-2 TRBV10-3 TRBD1 once CAISDPPAGGYGYTF TGTGCCATCAGTGACCCCCCGGCAGGGGGCTATGGCTACACCTTC
15 TRBJ2-1 TRBV7-3 TRBD2 NA CASSLTGLAAGEQFF TGTGCCAGCAGCTTAACGGGACTAGCGGCAGGTGAGCAGTTCTTC
14 TRBJ2-7 TRBV9 TRBD2 NA CASSVTAGAREQYF TGTGCCAGCAGCGTCACCGCGGGAGCTCGGGAGCAGTACTTC
15 TRBJ1-2 TRBV19 NA few CASSPPQGLFGGYTF TGTGCCAGTAGTCCCCCCCAGGGGCTATTCGGTGGCTACACCTTC
15 TRBJ2-7 TRBV11-1 NA NA CASSWVPGPTYEQYF TGTGCCAGCAGCTGGGTCCCAGGGCCAACCTACGAGCAGTACTTC
20 TRBJ2-7 TRBV4-2 TRBD2 NA CASSQDSRLAGGSISYEQYF TGTGCCAGCAGCCAAGATTCTAGACTAGCGGGAGGGTCCATCTCCTACGAGCAGTACTTC
11 TRBJ2-4 TRBV14 NA NA CAPGGKNIQYF TGTGCCCCCGGGGGCAAAAACATTCAGTACTTC
12 TRBJ1-2 TRBV3-1/TRBV3-2 NA NA CASHSVNYGYTF TGTGCCAGCCATTCGGTTAACTATGGCTACACCTTC
15 TRBJ2-2 TRBV7-7 NA medium-sized CASSPEVGARSELFF TGTGCTAGCAGCCCAGAGGTGGGGGCTCGGTCTGAACTGTTTTTT
14 TRBJ2-1 TRBV19 NA NA CASNPAASYNEQFF TGTGCCAGTAACCCAGCGGCCTCCTACAATGAGCAGTTCTTC
11 TRBJ1-2 TRBV20-1 NA NA CRGAKDYGYTF TGCAGGGGCGCCAAGGACTATGGCTACACCTTC
17 TRBJ1-5 TRBV11-3 TRBD1 few CASSRRTRQGACQPQHF TGTGCCAGCAGCCGGCGGACCAGACAGGGTGCTTGTCAGCCCCAGCATTTT
14 TRBJ2-5 TRBV28 NA NA CASSDPGGHETQYF TGTGCCAGCAGCGACCCGGGGGGCCACGAGACCCAGTACTTC
15 TRBJ1-5 TRBV6-5 NA few CASSRDMYSNQPQHF TGTGCCAGCAGTCGGGACATGTATAGCAATCAGCCCCAGCATTTT
14 TRBJ2-7 TRBV6-5 NA few CASRRTVTSYEQYF TGTGCCAGCAGGAGGACTGTAACAAGCTACGAGCAGTACTTC
13 TRBJ2-5 TRBV10-3 TRBD1 NA CAISTGGGETQYF TGTGCCATCAGTACAGGGGGCGGGGAGACCCAGTACTTC
15 TRBJ1-5 TRBV13 TRBD1 NA CASSIGQGPNQPQHF TGTGCCAGCAGCATAGGACAGGGGCCAAATCAGCCCCAGCATTTT
16 TRBJ2-3 TRBV3-1/TRBV3-2 TRBD2 NA CASSQFSGRRSDTQYF TGTGCCAGCAGCCAATTTAGCGGGAGGAGGTCAGATACGCAGTATTTT
15 TRBJ2-7 TRBV29-1 TRBD1 NA CSVEGDSLSSYEQYF TGCAGCGTTGAAGGGGACAGCCTTAGCTCCTACGAGCAGTACTTC
14 TRBJ2-7 TRBV28 NA NA CASSFAQGRREQYF TGTGCCAGCAGTTTCGCACAGGGTCGTCGCGAGCAGTACTTC
15 TRBJ1-1 TRBV5-1 TRBD1 NA CASSLIGQGVTEAFF TGCGCCAGCAGCTTGATTGGACAGGGCGTAACTGAAGCTTTCTTT
15 TRBJ2-7 TRBV6-5 TRBD1 NA CASSRPGGQGYEQYF TGTGCCAGCAGTAGACCCGGGGGACAGGGCTACGAGCAGTACTTC
14 TRBJ2-3 TRBV24-1 TRBD2 NA CAVSPGLAPDTQYF TGTGCCGTTAGCCCGGGACTAGCCCCCGATACGCAGTATTTT
13 TRBJ2-7 TRBV6-5 NA NA CASSYQGSYEQYF TGTGCCAGCAGTTACCAGGGCTCCTACGAGCAGTACTTC
16 TRBJ2-1 TRBV4-1 TRBD2 NA CASSHPPSGRYNEQFF TGCGCCAGCAGCCATCCCCCTAGCGGGAGATACAATGAGCAGTTCTTC
13 TRBJ2-1 TRBV12-3/TRBV12-4 TRBD2 NA CASKTSGSLWQFF TGTGCCAGTAAGACTAGCGGGAGTCTTTGGCAGTTCTTC
15 TRBJ2-7 TRBV7-2 TRBD2 NA CASSPAGRERDEQYF TGTGCCAGCAGCCCTGCCGGGCGGGAGCGCGACGAGCAGTACTTC
17 TRBJ2-6 TRBV10-3 TRBD2 once CAISDPGGVSGANVLTF TGTGCCATCAGTGACCCGGGGGGGGTCTCTGGGGCCAACGTCCTGACTTTC
17 TRBJ1-6 TRBV3-1/TRBV3-2 TRBD1 NA CASSQASGTGVSSPLHF TGTGCCAGCAGCCAAGCAAGTGGGACAGGGGTAAGTTCACCCCTCCACTTT
12 TRBJ2-1 TRBV30 NA NA CAWIGFRNEQFF TGTGCCTGGATCGGGTTTCGCAATGAGCAGTTCTTC
11 TRBJ2-7 TRBV6-5 NA NA CASSLNYEQYF TGTGCCAGCAGCCTTAACTACGAGCAGTACTTC
16 TRBJ2-7 TRBV4-1 NA few CASSHGRGDLSYEQYF TGCGCCAGCAGCCACGGCAGGGGGGACTTGTCCTACGAGCAGTACTTC
18 TRBJ2-2 TRBV5-4 TRBD2 NA CASSLRLLAGGNTGELFF TGTGCCAGCAGCTTGCGGCTTTTGGCGGGAGGGAACACCGGGGAGCTGTTTTTT
13 TRBJ1-1 TRBV3-1/TRBV3-2 NA few CASRQVGDPAAFF TGTGCCAGCAGACAAGTAGGGGATCCAGCAGCTTTCTTT
14 TRBJ1-1 TRBV7-6 NA NA CASTDIQGYTEAFF TGTGCCAGCACCGATATTCAGGGTTACACTGAAGCTTTCTTT
13 TRBJ2-3 TRBV5-4 TRBD1 NA CASSGQGVDTQYF TGTGCCAGCTCTGGACAGGGGGTAGATACGCAGTATTTT
14 TRBJ1-5 TRBV5-6 TRBD1 NA CASSPGGASQPQHF TGTGCCAGCAGCCCAGGGGGCGCGAGTCAGCCCCAGCATTTT
14 TRBJ1-4 TRBV30 NA once CAWSPGYFNEKLFF TGTGCCTGGAGTCCAGGATACTTCAATGAAAAACTGTTTTTT